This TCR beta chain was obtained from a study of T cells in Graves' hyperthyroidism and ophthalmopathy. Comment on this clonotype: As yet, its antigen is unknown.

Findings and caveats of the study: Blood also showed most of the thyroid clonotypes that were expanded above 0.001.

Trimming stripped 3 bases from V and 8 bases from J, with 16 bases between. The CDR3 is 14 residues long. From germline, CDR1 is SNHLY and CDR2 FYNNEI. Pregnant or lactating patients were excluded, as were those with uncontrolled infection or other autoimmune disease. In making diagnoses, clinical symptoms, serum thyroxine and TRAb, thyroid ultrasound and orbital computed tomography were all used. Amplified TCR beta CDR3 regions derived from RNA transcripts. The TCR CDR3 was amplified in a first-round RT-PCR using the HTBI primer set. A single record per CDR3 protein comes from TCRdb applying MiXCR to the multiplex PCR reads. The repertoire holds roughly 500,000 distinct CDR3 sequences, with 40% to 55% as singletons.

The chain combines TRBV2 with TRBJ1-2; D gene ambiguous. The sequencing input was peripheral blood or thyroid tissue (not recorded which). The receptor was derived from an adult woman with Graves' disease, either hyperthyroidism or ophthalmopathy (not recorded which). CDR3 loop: CASSEAVAGQGYTF. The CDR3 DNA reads TGTGCCAGCAGTGAGGCGGTTGCGGGTCAAGGCTACACCTTC.